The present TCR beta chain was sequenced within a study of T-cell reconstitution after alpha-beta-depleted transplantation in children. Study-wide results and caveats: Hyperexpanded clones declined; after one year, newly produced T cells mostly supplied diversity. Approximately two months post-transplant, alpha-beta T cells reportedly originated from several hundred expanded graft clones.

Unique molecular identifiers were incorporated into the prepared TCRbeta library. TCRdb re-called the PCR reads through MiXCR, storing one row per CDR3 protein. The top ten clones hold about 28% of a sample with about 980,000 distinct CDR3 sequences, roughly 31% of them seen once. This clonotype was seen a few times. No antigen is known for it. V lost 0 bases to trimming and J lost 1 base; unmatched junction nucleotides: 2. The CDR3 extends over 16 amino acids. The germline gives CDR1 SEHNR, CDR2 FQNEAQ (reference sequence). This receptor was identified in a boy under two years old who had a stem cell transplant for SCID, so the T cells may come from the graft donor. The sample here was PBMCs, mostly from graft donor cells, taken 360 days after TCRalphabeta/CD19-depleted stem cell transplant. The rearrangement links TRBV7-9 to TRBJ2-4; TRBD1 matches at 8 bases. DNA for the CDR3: TGTGCCAGCAGCTTAGCGACAGGGGTGGCCAAAAACATTCAGTACTTC. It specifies CASSLATGVAKNIQYF.